Described below is a single T cell receptor beta chain sequence and its context. Through a sample-barcoded 5' primer and a J-beta primer mix, a second PCR was run for about 6 to 11 cycles. MiXCR, run by TCRdb on the 5' RACE reads, gives a single entry per CDR3 protein. The data contain 730,000 or so distinct CDR3 sequences, around two fifths of them singletons. This entry comes from a study of blood T cells in healthy people across ages. The junction had 11 bases not matched to a gene; V was cut back by 5 bases and J by 10 bases. This CDR3 is 14 amino acids long. CDR1 SGHNT and CDR2 YENEEA come from the germline V gene.

The V call is TRBV11-3, the J call TRBJ2-1; 7 bases line up with TRBD1. The origin of this receptor is an elderly man in good health. The sample was blood. CDR3 sequence reads: CASSPRQGRLEQFF. The CDR3 DNA reads as TGTGCCAGCAGCCCCCGACAGGGTCGGTTGGAGCAGTTCTTC. The entire variable domain, with the rest obtained from reference TRBV11-3 and TRBJ2-1, is as follows: EAGVVQSPRYKIIEKKQPVAFWCNPISGHNTLYWYLQNLGQGPELLIRYENEEAVDDSQLPKDRFSAERLKGVDSTLKIQPAELGDSAVYLCASSPRQGRLEQFFGPGTRLTVL.